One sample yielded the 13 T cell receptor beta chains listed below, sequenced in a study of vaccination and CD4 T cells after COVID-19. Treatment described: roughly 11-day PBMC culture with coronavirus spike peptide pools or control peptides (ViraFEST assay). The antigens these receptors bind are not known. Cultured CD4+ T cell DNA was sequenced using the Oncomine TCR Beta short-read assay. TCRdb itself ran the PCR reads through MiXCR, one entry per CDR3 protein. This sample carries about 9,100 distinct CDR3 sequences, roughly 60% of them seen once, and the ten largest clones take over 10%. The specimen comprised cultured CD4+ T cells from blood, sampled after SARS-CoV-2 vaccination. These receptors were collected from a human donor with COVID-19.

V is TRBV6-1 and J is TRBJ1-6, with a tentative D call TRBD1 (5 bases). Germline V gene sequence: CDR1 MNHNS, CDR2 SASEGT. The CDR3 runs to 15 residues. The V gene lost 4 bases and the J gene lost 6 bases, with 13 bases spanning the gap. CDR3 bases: TGTGCCAGCAGTGGGGGGGGGTTAGGTAATTCACCCCTCCACTTT. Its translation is CASSGGGLGNSPLHF.

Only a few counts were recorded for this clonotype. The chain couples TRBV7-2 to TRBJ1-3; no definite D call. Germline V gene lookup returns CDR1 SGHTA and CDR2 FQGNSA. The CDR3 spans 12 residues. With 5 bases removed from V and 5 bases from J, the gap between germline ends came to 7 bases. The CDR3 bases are TGTGCCAGCAGCCCCAGGAGAAACACCATATATTTT. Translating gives CASSPRRNTIYF.

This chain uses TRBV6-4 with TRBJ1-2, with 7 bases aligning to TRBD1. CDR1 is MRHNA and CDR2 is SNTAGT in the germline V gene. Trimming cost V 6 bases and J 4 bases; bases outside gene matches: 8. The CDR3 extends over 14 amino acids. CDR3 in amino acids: CASSPGGASYGYTF. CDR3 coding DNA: TGTGCCAGCAGCCCAGGGGGGGCCTCCTATGGCTACACCTTC.

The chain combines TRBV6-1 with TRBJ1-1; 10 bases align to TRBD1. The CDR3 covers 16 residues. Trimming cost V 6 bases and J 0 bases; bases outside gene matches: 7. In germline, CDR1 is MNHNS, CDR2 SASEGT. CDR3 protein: CASRAGDRGMNTEAFF. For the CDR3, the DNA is TGTGCCAGCAGGGCCGGGGACAGGGGAATGAACACTGAAGCTTTCTTT.

CDR3: CATSRDPVGGSEKLFF. The DNA of the CDR3 is TGTGCCACCAGCAGAGACCCAGTGGGGGGATCGGAAAAACTGTTTTTT. The V and J genes are TRBV15 and TRBJ1-4, with TRBD1 as a possible D gene (5 bases). This CDR3 has 16 residues. Germline CDR1 reads LNHNV; CDR2 reads YYDKDF (reference sequence). V was clipped by 0 bases and J by 8 bases, with 16 bases between them. Filled out from reference TRBV15 and TRBJ1-4, the complete variable domain reads DAMVIQNPRYQVTQFGKPVTLSCSQTLNHNVMYWYQQKSSQAPKLLFHYYDKDFNNEADTPDNFQSRRPNTSFCFLDIRSPGLGDTAMYLCATSRDPVGGSEKLFFGSGTQLSVL.

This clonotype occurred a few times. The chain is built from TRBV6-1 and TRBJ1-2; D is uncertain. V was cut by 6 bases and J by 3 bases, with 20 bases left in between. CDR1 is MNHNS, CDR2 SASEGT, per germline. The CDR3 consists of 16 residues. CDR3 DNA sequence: TGTGCCAGCAGGTCGGAAAGGACCAGAGTGGACTATGGCTACACCTTC. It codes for CASRSERTRVDYGYTF.

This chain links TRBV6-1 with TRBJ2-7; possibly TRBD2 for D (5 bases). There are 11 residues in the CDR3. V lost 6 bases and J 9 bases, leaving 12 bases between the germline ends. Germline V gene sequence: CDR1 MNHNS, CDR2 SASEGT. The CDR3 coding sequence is TGTGCCAGCAGCCTCGAGGGTCGGCAGTACTTC. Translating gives CASSLEGRQYF.

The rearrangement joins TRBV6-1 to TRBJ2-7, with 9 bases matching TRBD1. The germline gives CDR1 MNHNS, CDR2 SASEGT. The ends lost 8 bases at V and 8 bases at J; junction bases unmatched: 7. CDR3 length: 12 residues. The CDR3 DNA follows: TGTGCCAGCGGGACAGGGAGTTACAAGCAGTACTTC. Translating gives CASGTGSYKQYF.

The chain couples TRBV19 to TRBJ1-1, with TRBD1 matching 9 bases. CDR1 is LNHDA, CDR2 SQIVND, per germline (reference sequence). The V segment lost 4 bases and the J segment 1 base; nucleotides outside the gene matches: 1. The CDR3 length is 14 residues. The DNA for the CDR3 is TGTGCCAGTAGTAGGGACAGGGCGAACACTGAAGCTTTCTTT. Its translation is CASSRDRANTEAFF.

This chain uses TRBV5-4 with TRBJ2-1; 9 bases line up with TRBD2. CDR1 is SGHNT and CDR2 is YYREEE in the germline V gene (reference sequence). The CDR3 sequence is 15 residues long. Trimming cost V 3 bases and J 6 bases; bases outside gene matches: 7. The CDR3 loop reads CASSSRRGGPNEQFF. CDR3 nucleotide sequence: TGTGCCAGCAGCTCCCGGCGGGGGGGCCCCAATGAGCAGTTCTTC.

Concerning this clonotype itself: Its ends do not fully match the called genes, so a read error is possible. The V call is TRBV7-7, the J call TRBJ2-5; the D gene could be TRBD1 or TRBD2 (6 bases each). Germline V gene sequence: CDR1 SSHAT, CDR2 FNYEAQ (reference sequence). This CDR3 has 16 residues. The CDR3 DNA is TGTGCTAGCACCCCGATGGCGGGGACAACCCAAGGGGCCCAGTACTTC. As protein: CASTPMAGTTQGAQYF.

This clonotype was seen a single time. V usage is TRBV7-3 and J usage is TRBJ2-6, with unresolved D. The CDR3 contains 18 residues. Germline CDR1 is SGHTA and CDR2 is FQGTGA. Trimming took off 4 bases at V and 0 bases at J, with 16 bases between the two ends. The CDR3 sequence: CASSSSLSVNSGANVLTF. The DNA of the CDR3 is TGTGCCAGCAGCTCCTCCTTGTCCGTCAACTCTGGGGCCAACGTCCTGACTTTC.

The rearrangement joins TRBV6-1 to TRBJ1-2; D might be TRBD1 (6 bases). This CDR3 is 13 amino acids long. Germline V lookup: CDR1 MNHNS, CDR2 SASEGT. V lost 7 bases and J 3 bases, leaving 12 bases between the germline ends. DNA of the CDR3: TGTGCCAGCACAAAACAGGGTTACTATGGCTACACCTTC. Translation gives CASTKQGYYGYTF.